The 10 T cell receptor beta chains given below trace back to one sample, sequenced in a study of blood T cell repertoires in COVID-19. TCRdb's table, derived via immunoSEQ multiplex PCR, lists solely in-frame clones and lacks some. The table has 200,000 or so clones, around 81% seen once. The sample taken for sequencing was PBMCs or T cells enriched from blood (not recorded which). Receptors were obtained from a man aged 35 to 55 who had recovered from COVID-19.

V and J are TRBV28 and TRBJ2-3, with D hard to call. Germline V gene lookup returns CDR1 MDHEN and CDR2 SYDVKM. This CDR3 spans 13 amino acids. Deletions cut 3 bases from V and 1 base from J, with 5 bases between. The CDR3 loop reads CASSFSGTDTQYF. In nucleotides, the CDR3 is TGTGCCAGCAGTTTCAGCGGCACAGATACGCAGTATTTT.

CDR3 DNA sequence: TGTGCCAGCAGCGCGACCGGGACTAGCCTCTACGAGCAGTACTTC. Translation gives CASSATGTSLYEQYF. The chain couples TRBV7-2 to TRBJ2-7, with 9 bases that match TRBD2. The germline CDR1 and CDR2 sequences are SGHTA and FQGNSA. The CDR3 loop spans 15 amino acids. V dropped 5 bases and J dropped 3; count of bases not matched to a gene: 8.

The J gene is TRBJ2-4, the V gene TRBV5-1, with a possible D match to TRBD2 (5 bases). Trimming cost V 5 bases and J 10 bases, with 16 bases left between them. Per the germline V gene, CDR1 is SGHRS and CDR2 is YFSETQ. The CDR3 has 13 residues. The CDR3 bases are TGCGCCAGCAGTCCGGACTCGTGGCAGATTCAGTACTTC. This sequence encodes CASSPDSWQIQYF.

The chain couples TRBV6-6 to TRBJ1-4, with 7 bases fitting TRBD1. The CDR3 has 15 residues. With 2 bases clipped from V and 5 bases from J, the junction kept 5 bases outside the gene matches. The germline V gene encodes CDR1 MNHNY and CDR2 SVGAGI (reference sequence). The CDR3 spells CASSYGDSLNEKLFF. The CDR3 DNA follows: TGTGCCAGCAGTTACGGGGACAGCCTCAATGAAAAACTGTTTTTT.

This chain links TRBV24-1 with TRBJ2-1; 12 nucleotides match TRBD2. There are 18 residues in the CDR3. The junction had 6 bases not matched to a gene; V was cut back by 4 bases and J by 0 bases. Germline V lookup: CDR1 KGHDR, CDR2 SFDVKD. The CDR3 loop reads CATSDPGLAGHSYNEQFF. The CDR3 bases are TGTGCCACCAGTGACCCCGGACTAGCGGGGCACTCCTACAATGAGCAGTTCTTC.

The chain recombines TRBV19 with TRBJ1-2; D possibly corresponds to TRBD1 (6 bases). The CDR3 sequence is 13 residues long. Germline V gene sequence: CDR1 LNHDA, CDR2 SQIVND (reference sequence). Trimming stripped 6 bases from V and 8 bases from J, with 16 bases between. The CDR3 reads CASRPTGNVGYTF. In DNA form, the CDR3 reads TGTGCCAGTAGACCAACAGGGAATGTAGGCTACACCTTC.

The chain combines TRBV5-1 with TRBJ1-5; 7 bases map to TRBD1. V shed 0 bases, J shed 2 bases, and the junction held 2 bases outside the gene matches. The CDR3 has 15 residues. Germline V CDR1 and CDR2: SGHRS, YFSETQ. CDR3 loop: CASSLEGGGNQPQHF. CDR3 nucleotide sequence: TGCGCCAGCAGCTTGGAAGGGGGCGGCAATCAGCCCCAGCATTTT.

CDR3 protein: CASSEAADNTEAFF. The CDR3 DNA is TGTGCCAGCAGTGAAGCCGCAGATAACACTGAAGCTTTCTTT. The chain carries TRBV2 and TRBJ1-1, with no clear D. The V gene lost 0 bases and the J gene lost 2 bases, with 7 bases spanning the gap. Germline CDR1 SNHLY, CDR2 FYNNEI. CDR3 size: 14 residues.

This clone has more than one count but fewer than ten. V usage is TRBV9 and J usage is TRBJ2-2, with no clear D. The CDR3 covers 14 residues. Trimming took off 0 bases at V and 4 bases at J, with 7 bases between the two ends. Germline V lookup: CDR1 SGDLS, CDR2 YYNGEE. The CDR3 bases are TGTGCCAGCAGCGTAGAATCTAGCACCGGGGAGCTGTTTTTT. As protein: CASSVESSTGELFF.

J is TRBJ1-1 and V is TRBV6-5; D is uncertain. The CDR3 length is 15 residues. V was trimmed by 2 bases and J by 11 bases, leaving 21 bases between them. CDR1 and CDR2 (germline): MNHEY, SVGAGI. This chain's CDR3 is CASSYVGLSISHAFF. CDR3 DNA sequence: TGTGCCAGCAGTTACGTTGGGCTTTCGATCAGTCACGCTTTCTTT.